Below, 25 T cell receptor beta chains from the same sample are listed, as sequenced in a study of blood T cell repertoires in COVID-19. The assay was immunoSEQ multiplex PCR, and TCRdb's table has in-frame clones only and misses some. The table records some 160,000 clones, roughly 88% of them present only once. The sequencing sample was made of peripheral blood. These receptors originate from a man younger than 35 with acute or convalescent COVID-19.

The rearrangement joins TRBV9 to TRBJ2-5; 10 nucleotides align to TRBD1. CDR3 length: 15 amino acids. Germline CDR1 is SGDLS and CDR2 is YYNGEE. J lost 4 bases, V lost 0 bases, and 3 bases had no gene match. CDR3 residues: CASSVVGQGGETQYF. For the CDR3, the DNA is TGTGCCAGCAGCGTAGTCGGACAGGGGGGAGAGACCCAGTACTTC.

CDR3 amino acids: CASSPPGQGAAQPQHF. CDR3 coding DNA: TGTGCCAGCTCACCACCGGGACAGGGGGCGGCTCAGCCCCAGCATTTT. The rearrangement joins TRBV18 to TRBJ1-5; TRBD1 agrees at 12 bases. The CDR3 runs to 16 residues. Germline trimming cut 0 bases from V and 6 bases from J; bases unmatched to any gene: 3. Germline CDR1 reads KGHSH; CDR2 reads LQKENI.

The V call is TRBV12-5, the J call TRBJ2-2, with 9 bases fitting TRBD1. CDR1 is LGHNT and CDR2 is FRNRAP in the germline V gene. Trimming took 1 base from V and 4 from J; bases not matched to a gene: 10. The length of the CDR3 is 18 residues. The CDR3 region has the DNA TGTGCTAGTGGTTTGGATCGAGTTGGGACAGGGACCACCGGGGAGCTGTTTTTT. Translating it yields CASGLDRVGTGTTGELFF.

The V call is TRBV20-1, the J call TRBJ1-5; 9 bases are shared with TRBD1. The CDR3 totals 15 residues. Unmatched junction bases numbered 12, after V lost 6 bases and J lost 6 bases. Germline V gene data show CDR1 as DFQATT and CDR2 as SNEGSKA (reference sequence). The CDR3 DNA follows: TGCAGTGCAAGTACCGGGACAGGGAAATTTCAGCCCCAGCATTTT. Residues: CSASTGTGKFQPQHF.

This chain connects TRBV3-1 (or the pseudogene TRBV3-2) to TRBJ2-3; TRBD2 matches at 7 bases. The CDR3 runs to 13 residues. Trimming took 6 bases from V and 7 from J; bases not matched to a gene: 7. In germline, CDR1 is LGHDT, CDR2 YNNKEL (reference sequence). CDR3 in amino acids: CASRQSGKNTQYF. CDR3 coding DNA: TGTGCCAGCAGACAAAGCGGGAAAAATACGCAGTATTTT.

V gene TRBV5-8 combines with J gene TRBJ1-4; perhaps TRBD1 as D (6 bases). Trimming shortened V by 4 bases and J by 3 bases, and 10 bases separated the two germline ends. The CDR3 consists of 14 residues. Per the germline V gene, CDR1 is SGHTS and CDR2 is YDEGEE. CDR3 sequence: CASSRRGPNEKLFF. In DNA form, the CDR3 reads TGTGCCAGCAGCCGCAGGGGACCTAATGAAAAACTGTTTTTT.

The chain employs TRBV3-1 (or the pseudogene TRBV3-2) and TRBJ1-2; no definite D call. The V gene's germline CDR1 is LGHDT and CDR2 YNNKEL (reference sequence). The CDR3 runs 12 residues. V dropped 1 base and J dropped 7 bases, with 7 bases sitting between them. Here the CDR3 DNA reads TGTGCCAGCAGCCAAGGAGGCGGTGGCTACACCTTC. Protein: CASSQGGGGYTF.

The chain recombines TRBV6-5 with TRBJ1-1; the D gene is possibly TRBD1 (5 bases). From germline, CDR1 is MNHEY and CDR2 SVGAGI. The CDR3 extends over 15 amino acids. Trimming shortened V by 6 bases and J by 0 bases, and 14 bases separated the two germline ends. CDR3 sequence reads: CASRAAGIMNTEAFF. The CDR3 nucleotides are TGTGCCAGCAGGGCGGCAGGGATCATGAACACTGAAGCTTTCTTT.

The DNA of the CDR3 is TGCGCCAGCTCCAATGGGGGGAATGAAAAACTGTTTTTT. Translation gives CASSNGGNEKLFF. The chain is built from TRBV5-1 and TRBJ1-4, with D possibly TRBD1 on 5 matching bases. V gave up 7 bases and J gave up 5 bases, with 12 bases separating them. The V gene's germline CDR1 is SGHRS and CDR2 YFSETQ. CDR3 length: 13 amino acids.

The chain employs TRBV6-5 and TRBJ1-2; no clear D. The CDR3 length is 12 residues. Trimming took 8 bases from V and 2 from J, leaving 9 bases between them. Per the germline V gene, CDR1 is MNHEY and CDR2 is SVGAGI. CDR3 loop: CASAPGNYGYTF. The CDR3 DNA follows: TGTGCCAGCGCTCCGGGGAACTATGGCTACACCTTC.

The chain carries TRBV9 and TRBJ2-3, with 9 bases matching TRBD1. The CDR3 is 17 amino acids. V lost 0 bases and J lost 2; bases outside the gene matches: 7. Per germline, CDR1 SGDLS and CDR2 YYNGEE. The CDR3 loop is CASSVARDRVHTDTQYF. The CDR3 coding sequence is TGTGCCAGCAGCGTAGCGCGGGACAGGGTTCACACAGATACGCAGTATTTT.

This sequence joins TRBV3-1 (or the pseudogene TRBV3-2) and TRBJ1-4; D remains ambiguous. V lost 3 bases and J 11 bases, leaving 7 bases between the germline ends. Germline V gene data show CDR1 as LGHDT and CDR2 as YNNKEL (reference sequence). This CDR3 has 11 amino acids. The CDR3 DNA reads as TGTGCCAGCAGCCATGAAGAGAAACTGTTTTTT. Amino acids: CASSHEEKLFF.

The genes are TRBV6-5 and TRBJ1-2; 7 bases match TRBD1. CDR1 and CDR2 from the germline V gene are MNHEY and SVGAGI. This CDR3 is built from 14 residues. V gave up 4 bases and J gave up 4 bases; unmatched junction bases: 6. DNA for the CDR3: TGTGCCAGCAGTTTTTACGGGACAGTCTATGGCTACACCTTC. The encoded protein is CASSFYGTVYGYTF.

V gene TRBV5-5 combines with J gene TRBJ2-7, with TRBD2 matching 8 bases. CDR1 is SGHKS and CDR2 is YYEKEE in the germline V gene (reference sequence). The CDR3 has 17 residues. The V segment lost 0 bases and the J segment 1 base; nucleotides outside the gene matches: 9. CDR3 sequence reads: CASSLDATSAISYEQYF. The DNA for the CDR3 is TGTGCCAGCAGCTTGGATGCGACTAGCGCAATTTCCTACGAGCAGTACTTC.

The chain couples TRBV5-1 to TRBJ2-5; the D gene is possibly TRBD2 (7 bases). The CDR3 is 14 amino acids. The germline V and J ends were trimmed by 6 bases and 2 bases, with 14 bases remaining between them. Germline V gives CDR1 SGHRS, CDR2 YFSETQ. CDR3 DNA: TGCGCCAGCAAAGGGGGGGCCCAGCAAGAGACCCAGTACTTC. This codes for CASKGGAQQETQYF.

The chain uses TRBV29-1 and TRBJ1-2, with 8 bases that match TRBD1. CDR3 length: 14 amino acids. The germline gives CDR1 SQVTM, CDR2 ANQGSEA. Germline trimming cut 3 bases from V and 4 bases from J; bases unmatched to any gene: 7. The CDR3 nucleotides read TGCAGCGTTGACCAGGGGGCGTCGTTCTATGGCTACACCTTC. This translates into CSVDQGASFYGYTF.

This chain joins TRBV14 and TRBJ2-1; 9 nucleotides align to TRBD2. After removal of 1 base from V and 8 bases from J, the junction contained 6 bases not matched to a gene. The CDR3 runs to 15 residues. From germline, CDR1 is SGHDN and CDR2 FVKESK. The CDR3 coding sequence is TGTGCCAGCAGCCAAGCCCGTAGCGGGAGCGATGAGCAGTTCTTC. It is translated as CASSQARSGSDEQFF.

The rearrangement joins TRBV5-1 to TRBJ1-1; TRBD1 might be the D (6 bases). This CDR3 has 15 amino acids. V was pared by 3 bases and J by 6 bases, with 18 bases between. Germline V gives CDR1 SGHRS, CDR2 YFSETQ. The CDR3 DNA reads TGCGCCAGCAGCTCCTACGAAACAGGGAGACCTGAAGCTTTCTTT. Protein product: CASSSYETGRPEAFF.

J is TRBJ1-4 and V is TRBV10-3; D gene ambiguous. Germline CDR1 reads ENHRY; CDR2 reads SYGVKD. Trimming removed 6 bases at V and 6 bases at J, with 14 bases between. There are 14 residues in the CDR3. The CDR3 is CAISPGEEDEKLFF. The CDR3 DNA reads TGTGCCATCAGCCCCGGGGAGGAGGATGAAAAACTGTTTTTT.

The CDR3 nucleotides are TGTGCCAGCAGCTTGGACTTGTACAGGAACACCGGGGAGCTGTTTTTT. Translating it yields CASSLDLYRNTGELFF. The V and J genes are TRBV5-6 and TRBJ2-2, with no clear D. This CDR3 spans 16 amino acids. CDR1 is SGHDT and CDR2 is YYEEEE in the germline V gene. The V end was cut by 0 bases, the J end by 1 base, with 10 bases between.

The V and J genes are TRBV6-6 and TRBJ2-1; 13 bases map to TRBD2. CDR3 length: 16 amino acids. Per the germline V gene, CDR1 is MNHNY and CDR2 is SVGAGI (reference sequence). The V gene end was trimmed by 5 bases and the J gene end by 6 bases; junction bases not matched to a gene: 7. CDR3 nucleotide sequence: TGTGCCAGCAGTGGGTGGACTAGCGGGAGCTCCAATGAGCAGTTCTTC. This translates into CASSGWTSGSSNEQFF.

The genes are TRBV19 and TRBJ2-2; TRBD1 is a possible D gene (6 bases). This CDR3 is built from 14 residues. Trimming cost V 6 bases and J 6 bases, with 14 bases left between them. Germline values: CDR1 LNHDA, CDR2 SQIVND (reference sequence). DNA for the CDR3: TGTGCCAGTAGGACTACCGGGACACCCGGGGAGCTGTTTTTT. This codes for CASRTTGTPGELFF.

This clone was observed a single time. The chain joins TRBV6-5 to TRBJ2-7; D is uncertain. Germline lookup yields CDR1 MNHEY and CDR2 SVGAGI. This CDR3 region has 15 residues. Trimming cost V 0 bases and J 0 bases, with 9 bases left between them. The CDR3 protein is CASSYSSYGSYEQYF. The CDR3 bases are TGTGCCAGCAGTTACTCGTCATACGGCTCCTACGAGCAGTACTTC.

The chain links TRBV5-1 to TRBJ2-3; 8 bases are a match to TRBD2. The CDR3 loop spans 15 amino acids. The ends lost 0 bases at V and 3 bases at J; junction bases unmatched: 3. Germline-derived CDR1 and CDR2 are SGHRS and YFSETQ. The CDR3 DNA is TGCGCCAGCAGCTTGGATGAGCGGGGGACAGATACGCAGTATTTT. This translates into CASSLDERGTDTQYF.

The V call is TRBV23-1, the J call TRBJ1-6; 10 bases are a match to TRBD1. TRBV23-1 is annotated as an ORF whose role is uncertain. The CDR3 has 15 residues. J gave up 10 bases and V 3 bases, and 6 bases lay outside the gene matches. The CDR3 DNA reads TGCGCCAGCAGTCATCGGACAGGGGGAGGATCACCCCTCCACTTT. Encoded protein: CASSHRTGGGSPLHF.